A single sample is the source of the 2 T cell receptor beta chains below, sequenced in a study of cytomegalovirus exposure and HLA in healthy donors. Here immunoSEQ multiplex PCR was the method, and the copy in TCRdb shows in-frame clones only, minus some. The profile covers about 130,000 clones, with 85% to 90% appearing a single time and 6.2% taken by the ten largest. Sequencing was carried out using PBMCs. The receptor source for this set is a woman aged 25 to 39 in good health and CMV-seropositive.

The V and J genes are TRBV5-5 and TRBJ1-3; TRBD1 aligns across 9 bases. Germline V CDR1 and CDR2: SGHKS, YYEKEE (reference sequence). The CDR3 sequence is 14 residues long. Unmatched junction bases numbered 6, after V lost 5 bases and J lost 6 bases. CDR3 DNA sequence: TGTGCCAGCAGATTACAGGGGGCGGAAAACACCATATATTTT. Translation: CASRLQGAENTIYF.

This clone occurred once. The chain links TRBV27 to TRBJ2-7, with D perhaps matching TRBD2 (6 bases). V was trimmed by 3 bases and J by 4 bases, leaving 10 bases between them. Germline V CDR1 and CDR2: MNHEY, SMNVEV (reference sequence). There are 13 residues in the CDR3. The CDR3 sequence: CASSFNGGYEQYF. CDR3 DNA sequence: TGTGCCAGCAGTTTCAACGGGGGATACGAGCAGTACTTC.